The next 4 T cell receptor beta chains were all read from a single sample in a study of blood T cell repertoires in COVID-19. Data came from immunoSEQ multiplex PCR; TCRdb stores just in-frame clones and leaves some out. The sample has 120,000 to 150,000 clones, around nine tenths seen once. Sequenced material: peripheral blood. The receptor source for this set is a woman in her fifties or sixties with acute or convalescent COVID-19.

The rearrangement uses TRBV7-2 and TRBJ2-6, with 10 bases that match TRBD1. Losses at the gene ends were 6 bases for V and 3 bases for J; bases not matched to a gene: 5. The CDR3 has 16 residues. CDR1 and CDR2 from the germline V gene are SGHTA and FQGNSA. CDR3 coding DNA: TGTGCCAGCAGACAGACAGGGGGCGTTGGGGCCAACGTCCTGACTTTC. As protein: CASRQTGGVGANVLTF.

J is TRBJ2-2 and V is TRBV15; D may be TRBD2 (6 bases). Trimming shortened V by 3 bases and J by 6 bases, and 11 bases separated the two germline ends. CDR1 is LNHNV, CDR2 YYDKDF, per germline (reference sequence). The CDR3 totals 14 residues. Here the CDR3 DNA reads TGTGCCACCAGCAGTATGCGGGAAGCCGGGGAGCTGTTTTTT. Protein sequence: CATSSMREAGELFF.

This clone appeared many times. The gene calls are TRBV5-4 and TRBJ2-1; D is possibly TRBD1 (5 bases). There are 16 residues in the CDR3. Germline V gene data show CDR1 as SGHNT and CDR2 as YYREEE (reference sequence). The V end was cut by 5 bases, the J end by 4 bases, with 19 bases between. This CDR3 reads CASRQTDLLHYNEQFF. The CDR3 nucleotides read TGTGCCAGCAGACAGACAGACCTCCTCCATTACAATGAGCAGTTCTTC.

This chain links TRBV5-1 with TRBJ1-2; tentative D call: TRBD1 (6 bases). V lost 4 bases and J 6 bases, leaving 13 bases between the germline ends. CDR1 is SGHRS and CDR2 is YFSETQ in the germline V gene. CDR3 length: 13 residues. CDR3 protein: CASSRRQEDGYTF. The CDR3 coding sequence is TGCGCCAGCAGCAGACGACAGGAGGATGGCTACACCTTC.